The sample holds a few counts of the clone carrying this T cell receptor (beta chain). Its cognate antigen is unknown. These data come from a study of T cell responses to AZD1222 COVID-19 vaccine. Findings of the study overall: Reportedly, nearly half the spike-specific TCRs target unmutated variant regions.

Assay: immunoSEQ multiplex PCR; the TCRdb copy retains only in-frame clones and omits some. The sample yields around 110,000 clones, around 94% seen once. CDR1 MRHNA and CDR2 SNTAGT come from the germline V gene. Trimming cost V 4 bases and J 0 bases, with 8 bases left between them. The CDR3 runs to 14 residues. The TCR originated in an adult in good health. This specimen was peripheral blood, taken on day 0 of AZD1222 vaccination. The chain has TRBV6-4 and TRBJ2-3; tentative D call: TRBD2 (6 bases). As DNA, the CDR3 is TGTGCCAGCAGTGCAGGGACTAGCACAGATACGCAGTATTTT. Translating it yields CASSAGTSTDTQYF.